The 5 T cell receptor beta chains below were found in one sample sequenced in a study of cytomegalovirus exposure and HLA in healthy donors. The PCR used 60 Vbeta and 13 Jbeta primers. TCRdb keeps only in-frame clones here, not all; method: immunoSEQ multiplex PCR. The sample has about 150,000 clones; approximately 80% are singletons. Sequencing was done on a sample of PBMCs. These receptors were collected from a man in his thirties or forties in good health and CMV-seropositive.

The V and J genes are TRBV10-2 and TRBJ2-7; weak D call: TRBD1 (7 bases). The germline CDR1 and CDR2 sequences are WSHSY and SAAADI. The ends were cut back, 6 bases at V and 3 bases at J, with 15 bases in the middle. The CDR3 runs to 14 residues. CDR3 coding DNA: TGCGCCAGCAGCGAACGCGGGACAGACTACGAGCAGTACTTC. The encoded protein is CASSERGTDYEQYF.

The DNA for the CDR3 is TGTGCCAGCAGCTTAATGACAGGAATCCCAAACACCATATATTTT. This encodes CASSLMTGIPNTIYF. The chain joins TRBV7-2 to TRBJ1-3; a weak D match, TRBD1 (6 bases). Germline-derived CDR1 and CDR2 are SGHTA and FQGNSA. This CDR3 spans 15 amino acids. V was cut by 2 bases and J by 6 bases, with 14 bases left in between. Together with reference TRBV7-2 and TRBJ1-3, the CDR3 gives the full variable domain: GAGVSQSPSNKVTEKGKDVELRCDPISGHTALYWYRQSLGQGLEFLIYFQGNSAPDKSGLPSDRFSAERTGGSVSTLTIQRTQQEDSAVYLCASSLMTGIPNTIYFGEGSWLTVV.

The chain's CDR3 is CASSQWLRLGAGSPLHF. CDR3 DNA sequence: TGTGCCAGCAGCCAGTGGTTAAGACTGGGGGCAGGGTCACCCCTCCACTTT. V gene TRBV27 combines with J gene TRBJ1-6; a weak D match, TRBD1 (6 bases). This CDR3 has 17 amino acids. Trimming took 6 bases from V and 10 from J, leaving 25 bases between them. From germline, CDR1 is MNHEY and CDR2 SMNVEV (reference sequence).

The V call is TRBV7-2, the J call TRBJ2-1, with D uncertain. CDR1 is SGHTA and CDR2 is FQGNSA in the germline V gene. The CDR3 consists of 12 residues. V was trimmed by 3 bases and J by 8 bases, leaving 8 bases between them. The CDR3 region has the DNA TGTGCCAGCAGCTTTTCTCCGTATGAGCAGTTCTTC. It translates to CASSFSPYEQFF.

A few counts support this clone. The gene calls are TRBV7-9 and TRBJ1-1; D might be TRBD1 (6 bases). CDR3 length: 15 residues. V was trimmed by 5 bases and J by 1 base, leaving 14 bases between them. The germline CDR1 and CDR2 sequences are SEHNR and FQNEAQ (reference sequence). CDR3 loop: CASSATGGANTEAFF. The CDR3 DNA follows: TGTGCCAGCAGCGCAACGGGGGGCGCGAACACTGAAGCTTTCTTT. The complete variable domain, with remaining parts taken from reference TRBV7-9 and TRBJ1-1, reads DTGVSQNPRHKITKRGQNVTFRCDPISEHNRLYWYRQTLGQGPEFLTYFQNEAQLEKSRLLSDRFSAERPKGSFSTLEIQRTEQGDSAMYLCASSATGGANTEAFFGQGTRLTVV.